Listed here are 20 T cell receptor beta chains from one sample, sequenced in a study of spatial heterogeneity in lung cancer (dated by TCRdb to the late 2010s). The label giving this sample's time point can be read as: blood at routine non-recurrence follow-up after resection. The library was built by means of 5' RACE. Instrument used: NextSeq 500. TCRdb reworked the public reads: Q25 trimming with fastp, MiXCR clone assembly, productive beta chains retained. Duplicate CDR3 protein sequences are folded into a single record with the most common DNA and genes. The sample profile shows around 70,000 distinct CDR3 sequences; over 7% of them were found once. The leading ten clones occupy approximately 2% of the sample. The sample in question was PBMCs, obtained at follow-up. Every receptor here comes from a female donor with early-stage non-small cell lung cancer.

In its sample, this clonotype was seen many times. The V and J genes are TRBV2 and TRBJ2-7; 9 bases are shared with TRBD1. The CDR3 is made up of 13 amino acids. V dropped 7 bases and J dropped 5; count of bases not matched to a gene: 6. Per the germline V gene, CDR1 is SNHLY and CDR2 is FYNNEI. For the CDR3, the DNA is TGTGCCAGCAACTGGGACAGGGAGGACGAGCAGTACTTC. Translation gives CASNWDREDEQYF.

This clonotype was detected ten times or more. The chain has TRBV15 and TRBJ2-1; D call uncertain. Trimming removed 3 bases from V and 3 bases from J, with 15 bases in between. Germline V gene lookup returns CDR1 LNHNV and CDR2 YYDKDF (reference sequence). This CDR3 has 16 residues. CDR3: CATSREDLSDYNEQFF. In DNA, the CDR3 is TGTGCCACCAGCAGGGAAGACCTCTCAGACTACAATGAGCAGTTCTTC.

As regards this clonotype: One end of the junction does not line up with germline, which may come from a read error. The rearrangement joins TRBV18 to TRBJ1-1; perhaps TRBD1 as D (5 bases). The CDR3 runs to 13 residues. The germline V gene has CDR1 KGHSH and CDR2 LQKENI. The CDR3 region is CTSSPTGNTEAFF. The CDR3 DNA is TGTACCAGCTCACCCACAGGAAACACTGAAGCTTTCTTT.

This clonotype was seen repeatedly, ten times or more. V gene TRBV6-6 combines with J gene TRBJ2-5, with D hard to call. Germline loops: CDR1 MNHNY, CDR2 SVGAGI (reference sequence). The CDR3 runs 12 residues. Trimming removed 7 bases at V and 5 bases at J, with 11 bases between. CDR3 DNA sequence: TGTGCCAGCACCCACCAGGAGGAGACCCAGTACTTC. Translated: CASTHQEETQYF.

Comments on this clonotype: With a much larger clone just one base away, this may be a read error. CDR3 loop: CASSLEDGNPYNEQFF. The CDR3 DNA reads TGTGCCAGCAGCTTAGAGGACGGGAACCCCTACAATGAGCAGTTCTTC. The chain employs TRBV13 and TRBJ2-1, with TRBD2 as a possible D gene (5 bases). This CDR3 contains 16 residues. The germline V gene encodes CDR1 PRHDT and CDR2 FYEKMQ (reference sequence). V dropped 1 base and J dropped 2 bases, with 12 bases sitting between them.

The V call is TRBV12-2, the J call TRBJ1-3. TRBV12-2 is termed a pseudogene. The CDR3 is 15 amino acids. In DNA, the CDR3 is TGTGCAAGTCGCTTAAGGGTCTCGGACGGAAACACCATATATTTT. It codes for CASRLRVSDGNTIYF.

This clonotype was recorded at least ten times. V gene TRBV7-3 combines with J gene TRBJ1-4, with 7 bases matching TRBD1. With V trimmed by 2 bases and J by 3 bases, 3 bases remained unmatched. Germline V CDR1 and CDR2: SGHTA, FQGTGA. This CDR3 spans 15 amino acids. CDR3 loop: CASSLSTGANEKLFF. The CDR3 region has the DNA TGTGCCAGCAGCTTATCCACAGGGGCTAATGAAAAACTGTTTTTT.

This clonotype has only a few counts. The chain recombines TRBV10-1 with TRBJ1-6; no definite D call. The V end lost 4 bases, the J end lost 7 bases, and 8 bases lay between the germline ends. Germline values: CDR1 WNHNN, CDR2 SYGVQD (reference sequence). The CDR3 runs 13 residues. The CDR3 reads CASSAGENSPLHF. DNA for the CDR3: TGCGCCAGCAGTGCTGGCGAAAATTCACCCCTCCACTTT.

This clonotype was recorded many times. V gene TRBV3-1 combines with J gene TRBJ2-5; TRBD2 matches at 8 bases. CDR3 length: 15 residues. CDR1 and CDR2 (germline): LGHDT, YNNKEL (reference sequence). V dropped 1 base and J dropped 5; count of bases not matched to a gene: 6. CDR3 amino acids: CASSQVSGGLETQYF. The CDR3 DNA is TGTGCCAGCAGCCAAGTTTCGGGAGGGCTGGAGACCCAGTACTTC.

The CDR3 sequence: CASCTGVNTEAFF. The CDR3 bases are TGTGCCAGCTGTACAGGGGTGAACACTGAAGCTTTCTTT. The chain links TRBV6-5 to TRBJ1-1; 7 nucleotides align to TRBD1. Trimming removed 8 bases from V and 0 bases from J; junction bases left unmatched: 3. Looked up from germline, CDR1 is MNHEY and CDR2 is SVGAGI. The CDR3 sequence is 13 residues long.

The CDR3 DNA sequence: TGTGCCAGCAGCTTAGGAGGGTTTGTAGCCTACAATGAGCAGTTCTTC. Translated, it gives CASSLGGFVAYNEQFF. This chain connects TRBV11-2 to TRBJ2-1; D perhaps matches TRBD2 (5 bases). Trimming removed 1 base from V and 2 bases from J, with 12 bases in between. The germline V gene encodes CDR1 SGHAT and CDR2 FQNNGV. The CDR3 has 16 residues.

The gene calls are TRBV12-3 or TRBV12-4 and TRBJ1-5; the match to TRBD1 covers 10 bases. J was trimmed by 2 bases and V by 6 bases; bases with no gene match: 4. This CDR3 has 15 residues. The DNA of the CDR3 is TGTGCCAGCAGACCCGGGACAGGGGGCAATCAGCCCCAGCATTTT. This gives the protein CASRPGTGGNQPQHF.

V gene TRBV5-5 combines with J gene TRBJ2-3, with D maybe TRBD1 (6 bases). V was cut by 3 bases and J by 1 base, with 12 bases left in between. Germline values: CDR1 SGHKS, CDR2 YYEKEE (reference sequence). This CDR3 is 15 amino acids long. CDR3 coding DNA: TGTGCCAGCAGCTCCCGACAGGCTGGCACAGATACGCAGTATTTT. It codes for CASSSRQAGTDTQYF.

This clonotype was observed at least ten times. This chain connects TRBV3-1 to TRBJ1-6; D ambiguous. Germline CDR1 LGHDT, CDR2 YNNKEL (reference sequence). This CDR3 comprises 13 residues. The V and J ends lost 1 base and 9 bases respectively, with 7 bases between them. CDR3 nucleotide sequence: TGTGCCAGCAGCCAAGTTAACCTTTCACCCCTCCACTTT. Amino acids: CASSQVNLSPLHF.

This clonotype was recorded many times. The chain combines TRBV7-6 with TRBJ2-1; D is tentatively TRBD1 or TRBD2 (5 bases each). V was cut by 1 base and J by 10 bases, with 11 bases left in between. Germline V gene data show CDR1 as SGHVS and CDR2 as FNYEAQ. The CDR3 runs 13 residues. The CDR3 reads CASSLVRDGEQFF. CDR3 DNA sequence: TGTGCCAGCAGCTTAGTCCGGGACGGCGAGCAGTTCTTC.

There are many counts of this clonotype. The V and J genes are TRBV29-1 and TRBJ1-2; 10 bases match TRBD1. Germline V gene lookup returns CDR1 SQVTM and CDR2 ANQGSEA. V gave up 6 bases and J gave up 10 bases; unmatched junction bases: 5. CDR3 length: 11 amino acids. CDR3 region: CSVDRGLVYTF. The CDR3 DNA sequence: TGCAGCGTCGACAGGGGGCTGGTCTACACCTTC.

This clonotype was found many times. The chain is built from TRBV7-8 and TRBJ1-2; TRBD1 matches at 7 bases. The V and J ends lost 4 bases and 4 bases, in that order; junction bases with no gene match: 18. The CDR3 loop spans 18 amino acids. The V gene's germline CDR1 is SGHVS and CDR2 FQNEAQ. CDR3 region: CASSWRTGSLSLSYGYTF. The CDR3 DNA reads TGTGCCAGCAGCTGGCGGACAGGCTCTCTGTCTCTGTCCTATGGCTACACCTTC.

In this sample, this clonotype turned up a few times. The genes are TRBV6-5 and TRBJ1-4; the D is unclear. The CDR3 totals 14 residues. CDR1 MNHEY and CDR2 SVGAGI come from the germline V gene. With 2 bases removed from V and 7 bases from J, the gap between germline ends came to 11 bases. CDR3 loop: CASSYVAIREKLFF. DNA for the CDR3: TGTGCCAGCAGTTACGTGGCCATACGTGAAAAACTGTTTTTT.

This clonotype was detected many times. The genes are TRBV3-1 and TRBJ2-2, with 9 bases matching TRBD2. CDR1 and CDR2 from the germline V gene are LGHDT and YNNKEL (reference sequence). The CDR3 covers 17 residues. The junction had 10 bases not matched to a gene; V was cut back by 0 bases and J by 8 bases. CDR3 region: CASSQDMGLATRGELFF. CDR3 in DNA: TGTGCCAGCAGCCAAGATATGGGACTAGCTACTCGGGGGGAGCTGTTTTTT.

This chain connects TRBV20-1 to TRBJ1-1; 7 positions agree with TRBD1. Germline assignment: CDR1 DFQATT and CDR2 SNEGSKA (reference sequence). CDR3 length equals 13 residues. J gave up 7 bases and V 7 bases, and 12 bases lay outside the gene matches. CDR3 nucleotides: TGCAGTGGCCCCCTTGACAGGGAGCATGAAGCTTTCTTT. Translated, it gives CSGPLDREHEAFF.